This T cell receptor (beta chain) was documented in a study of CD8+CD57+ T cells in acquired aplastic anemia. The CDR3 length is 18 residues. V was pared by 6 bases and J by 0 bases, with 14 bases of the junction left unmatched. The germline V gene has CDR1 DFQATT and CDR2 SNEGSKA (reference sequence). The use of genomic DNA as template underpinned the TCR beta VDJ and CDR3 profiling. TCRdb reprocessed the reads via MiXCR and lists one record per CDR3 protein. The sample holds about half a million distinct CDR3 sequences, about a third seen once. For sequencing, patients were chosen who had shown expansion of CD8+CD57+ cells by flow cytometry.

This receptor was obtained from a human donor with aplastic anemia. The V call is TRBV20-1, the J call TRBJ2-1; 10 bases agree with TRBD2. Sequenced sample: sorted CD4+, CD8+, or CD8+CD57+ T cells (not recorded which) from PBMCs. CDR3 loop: CSATGLAGASGSYNEQFF. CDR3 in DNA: TGCAGTGCCACGGGGCTAGCGGGAGCCTCAGGCTCCTACAATGAGCAGTTCTTC.